Listed below are T cell receptor beta chains from one sample, sequenced in a study of regulatory T cells in long-lasting Graves disease. Using its own MiXCR run on the multiplex PCR reads, TCRdb lists one record per CDR3 protein. The sample holds a few hundred thousand distinct CDR3 sequences; 20% to 25% are singletons and the top ten take approximately 30%. This specimen consisted of peripheral blood mononuclear cells (PBMCs), obtained when the disease was refractory, from a patient treated with antithyroid drugs. The receptors were sampled from a middle-aged woman with Graves disease. The conserved cysteine and the conserved F or W are not part of the CDR3 here. Clone size is shown for a subset of rows, as once, few, many or a class of expanded clone.

>13|TRBJ2-5|TRBV2|NA
ASRPGQGGQETQY
>12|TRBJ2-7|TRBV5-1|few
ASSRGQWVDEQY
>15|TRBJ1-5|TRBV12-3/TRBV12-4|many
ASSLTLVRGQDQPQH
>15|TRBJ1-1|TRBV5-6|NA
ASSLEGDRGRFTEAF
>13|TRBJ2-4|TRBV28|many
ASSHRGAAKNIQY
>14|TRBJ2-7|TRBV5-1|many
ASSLNPGDTSYEQY
>12|TRBJ1-3|TRBV6-1|NA
ASSPGGYGNTIY
>13|TRBJ2-2|TRBV12-3/TRBV12-4|NA
ASTPKRETTGELF
>12|TRBJ1-6|TRBV3-1|NA
ASSSDSWDSPLH
>11|TRBJ1-1|TRBV30|NA
AWGTGMNTEAF
>12|TRBJ1-5|TRBV28|many
ASRLGGASLPQH
>15|TRBJ1-5|TRBV28|many
ASSPTRRGTSNQPQH
>13|TRBJ2-1|TRBV10-3|many
AISESERHYNEQF
>13|TRBJ2-3|TRBV7-9|NA
ASSYRQDWADTQY
>12|TRBJ2-7|TRBV6-5|NA
ASSSDRVPYEQY
>12|TRBJ2-7|TRBV2|many
ASSEASGNYEQY
>15|TRBJ1-5|TRBV28|few
ASNPVRQGSRSRPQH
>16|TRBJ2-6|TRBV6-5|many
ASSYYTGLNSGANVLT
>11|TRBJ2-2|TRBV11-2|NA
ASSSGHSHELF
>11|TRBJ2-7|TRBV28|many
AIRGRRSGEQY
>12|TRBJ2-7|TRBV25-1|many
ASSAIAGAYEQY
>14|TRBJ1-1|TRBV6-9|NA
ASSFILTEMNTEAF
>10|TRBJ2-7|TRBV28|many
ASSPPSREQY
>15|TRBJ2-2|TRBV7-6|few
ASSSYTTGTNTGELF
>14|TRBJ2-3|TRBV28|NA
ASSPWDRGYPDTQY
>13|TRBJ2-7|TRBV20-1|many
SARDLAGGPYEQY